These 22 T cell receptor beta chains came from one sample sequenced in a study of cytomegalovirus exposure and HLA in healthy donors. Sequenced by immunoSEQ multiplex PCR; TCRdb stores in-frame clones only, minus some. The table includes about 360,000 clones, 75% to 90% detected once. The sample was PBMCs. The receptors shown here come from a woman aged 18-29 years in good health and CMV-seronegative.

V is TRBV28 and J is TRBJ2-3, with D tentatively TRBD2 (5 bases). From germline, CDR1 is MDHEN and CDR2 SYDVKM. The ends were cut back, 6 bases at V and 0 bases at J, with 13 bases in the middle. The CDR3 extends over 15 amino acids. The CDR3 loop is CASSGESPSTDTQYF. The CDR3 DNA is TGTGCCAGCAGCGGGGAGTCACCTAGCACAGATACGCAGTATTTT.

This clone came up many times. The chain has TRBV19 and TRBJ2-3; TRBD2 agrees at 8 bases. Trimming cost V 5 bases and J 4 bases; bases outside gene matches: 5. Germline lookup yields CDR1 LNHDA and CDR2 SQIVND (reference sequence). This CDR3 has 14 residues. As DNA, the CDR3 is TGTGCCAGTAGTCGGGGGGGCGAGGCAGATACGCAGTATTTT. This codes for CASSRGGEADTQYF.

V is TRBV27 and J is TRBJ2-5; TRBD1 matches 8 bases. V was pared by 1 base and J by 5 bases, with 6 bases of the junction left unmatched. This CDR3 is 15 amino acids long. The V gene's germline CDR1 is MNHEY and CDR2 SMNVEV (reference sequence). CDR3 region: CASSLLTGGRETQYF. The CDR3 region has the DNA TGTGCCAGCAGTTTATTAACAGGGGGTAGGGAGACCCAGTACTTC.

This clone was picked up one time. The rearrangement uses TRBV4-1 and TRBJ2-2; D possibly corresponds to TRBD2 (5 bases). V lost 2 bases to trimming and J lost 6 bases, with 13 bases between them. The germline V gene encodes CDR1 MGHRA and CDR2 YSYEKL. CDR3 size: 15 residues. The CDR3 loop is CASSQYPRAPGELFF. The CDR3 DNA sequence: TGCGCCAGCAGCCAATATCCGAGGGCTCCCGGGGAGCTGTTTTTT.

This clone was counted a few times. The gene calls are TRBV28 and TRBJ2-7; 7 bases are a match to TRBD1. CDR3 length: 13 residues. V trimming: 3 bases; J trimming: 12 bases; junction bases outside the gene matches: 11. CDR1 MDHEN and CDR2 SYDVKM come from the germline V gene. The CDR3 spells CASSLADRVRWYF. The CDR3 region has the DNA TGTGCCAGCAGTTTGGCCGACAGGGTGAGGTGGTACTTC.

This clone has more than one count but fewer than ten. The rearrangement joins TRBV5-4 to TRBJ1-1; possible D gene TRBD1, 5 bases. The CDR3 extends over 12 amino acids. The V end lost 6 bases, the J end lost 3 bases, and 9 bases lay between the germline ends. The germline V gene encodes CDR1 SGHNT and CDR2 YYREEE (reference sequence). In nucleotides, the CDR3 is TGTGCCAGCAAGGCAGGGCACACTGAAGCTTTCTTT. Its protein product is CASKAGHTEAFF.

The J gene is TRBJ1-4, the V gene TRBV7-9; D is unresolved. Per the germline V gene, CDR1 is SEHNR and CDR2 is FQNEAQ (reference sequence). V was shortened by 7 bases and J by 7 bases, with 16 bases between the two germline ends. The CDR3 is made up of 14 amino acids. CDR3 in DNA: TGTGCCAGCATCGGACGAGGGAAGGCTGAAAAACTGTTTTTT. Its translation is CASIGRGKAEKLFF.

This chain uses TRBV7-8 with TRBJ1-5; tentative D call: TRBD1 (5 bases). V lost 5 bases and J lost 0, with 11 bases in between. The germline gives CDR1 SGHVS, CDR2 FQNEAQ. The CDR3 runs 15 residues. The CDR3 spells CASSPYRNSNQPQHF. The CDR3 coding sequence is TGTGCCAGCAGCCCGTACAGGAATAGCAATCAGCCCCAGCATTTT.

In its sample, this clone was seen a few times. This chain joins TRBV28 and TRBJ2-2; TRBD2 matches at 12 bases. The CDR3 length is 16 residues. Per the germline V gene, CDR1 is MDHEN and CDR2 is SYDVKM. V lost 5 bases and J lost 4; bases outside the gene matches: 5. The CDR3 DNA reads TGTGCCAGCAGTCGGACACTAGCGGGGGGCACCGGGGAGCTGTTTTTT. Amino acids: CASSRTLAGGTGELFF.

CDR3 residues: CATSRVGNEQFF. Written as DNA, the CDR3 is TGTGCCACGTCGAGGGTCGGCAATGAGCAGTTCTTC. The V gene is TRBV6-1, the J gene TRBJ2-1, with a weak D call TRBD2 (5 bases). The germline gives CDR1 MNHNS, CDR2 SASEGT. V was trimmed by 10 bases and J by 6 bases, leaving 13 bases between them. This CDR3 region has 12 residues.

V usage is TRBV4-1 and J usage is TRBJ1-4, with 8 bases matching TRBD1. This CDR3 contains 14 residues. Germline V gene lookup returns CDR1 MGHRA and CDR2 YSYEKL. With 1 base clipped from V and 7 bases from J, the junction kept 2 bases outside the gene matches. The CDR3 bases are TGCGCCAGCAGCCAAGGACAGGGGACTGAAAAACTGTTTTTT. It specifies CASSQGQGTEKLFF.

The chain recombines TRBV28 with TRBJ2-7; tentatively, D is TRBD2 (6 bases). The V gene's germline CDR1 is MDHEN and CDR2 SYDVKM. V lost 7 bases and J lost 7, with 20 bases in between. The CDR3 totals 14 residues. As DNA, the CDR3 is TGTGCCAGCACCCTCTTAGGGGCCCGGGGGGAGCAGTACTTC. It translates to CASTLLGARGEQYF.

The genes are TRBV27 and TRBJ1-5; possible D gene TRBD1, 6 bases. The CDR3 loop spans 15 amino acids. Deletions cut 8 bases from V and 1 base from J, with 15 bases between. CDR1 MNHEY and CDR2 SMNVEV come from the germline V gene (reference sequence). The CDR3 bases are TGTGCCAGCCGAGGGGGACGGACAAGCAATCAGCCCCAGCATTTT. It encodes CASRGGRTSNQPQHF.

The chain carries TRBV5-1 and TRBJ2-2, with 8 bases matching TRBD1. J lost 5 bases, V lost 3 bases, and 3 bases had no gene match. The CDR3 spans 14 residues. Germline V gene lookup returns CDR1 SGHRS and CDR2 YFSETQ. The CDR3 reads CASSSRGQTGELFF. The CDR3 DNA is TGCGCCAGCAGCTCCAGGGGGCAGACCGGGGAGCTGTTTTTT.

This clone was seen a handful of times. The V and J genes are TRBV4-1 and TRBJ2-3, with TRBD2 identical over 10 bases. The CDR3 has 18 residues. V was clipped by 2 bases and J by 3 bases; unmatched bases: 11. Germline V gene lookup returns CDR1 MGHRA and CDR2 YSYEKL. CDR3 loop: CASSQSGLAGGGTDTQYF. The CDR3 nucleotides are TGCGCCAGCAGCCAAAGCGGATTAGCGGGGGGCGGGACAGATACGCAGTATTTT.

J is TRBJ1-3 and V is TRBV11-2, with D unclear. The V gene's germline CDR1 is SGHAT and CDR2 FQNNGV. V lost 9 bases, J lost 3 bases, and 21 bases lay in between. The CDR3 is made up of 16 amino acids. CDR3 DNA: TGTGCCAGTTTTGGCTATCAGATGGGCTTTGGAAACACCATATATTTT. Residues: CASFGYQMGFGNTIYF.

The chain recombines TRBV5-1 with TRBJ2-5; 8 bases map to TRBD2. J gave up 2 bases and V 0 bases, and 9 bases lay outside the gene matches. The V gene's germline CDR1 is SGHRS and CDR2 YFSETQ. The CDR3 is made up of 17 amino acids. The CDR3 coding sequence is TGCGCCAGCAGCTTGGACCCAGCGGGGGCCGTTCAAGAGACCCAGTACTTC. It is translated as CASSLDPAGAVQETQYF. Looking up the rest from reference TRBV5-1 and TRBJ2-5 gives the full variable domain: KAGVTQTPRYLIKTRGQQVTLSCSPISGHRSVSWYQQTPGQGLQFLFEYFSETQRNKGNFPGRFSGRQFSNSRSEMNVSTLELGDSALYLCASSLDPAGAVQETQYFGPGTRLLVL.

The chain uses TRBV9 and TRBJ2-2, with D tentatively TRBD2 (6 bases). CDR3 length equals 16 residues. V was pared by 4 bases and J by 1 base, with 14 bases between. CDR1 is SGDLS, CDR2 YYNGEE, per germline. CDR3 sequence: CASSFQSGLNTGELFF. In DNA form, the CDR3 reads TGTGCCAGCAGCTTCCAGAGCGGGCTGAACACCGGGGAGCTGTTTTTT.

The chain employs TRBV15 and TRBJ1-1; D may be TRBD1 (5 bases). The CDR3 length is 12 residues. V lost 1 base and J 8 bases, leaving 8 bases between the germline ends. Germline CDR1 reads LNHNV; CDR2 reads YYDKDF (reference sequence). The CDR3 DNA reads TGTGCCACCAGCAGAGGTGGGGGGGAAGCTTTCTTT. Protein: CATSRGGGEAFF. Filled out from reference TRBV15 and TRBJ1-1, the complete variable domain reads DAMVIQNPRYQVTQFGKPVTLSCSQTLNHNVMYWYQQKSSQAPKLLFHYYDKDFNNEADTPDNFQSRRPNTSFCFLDIRSPGLGDTAMYLCATSRGGGEAFFGQGTRLTVV.

The genes are TRBV18 and TRBJ1-2, with 10 bases lining up with TRBD1. V was pared by 3 bases and J by 8 bases, with 6 bases of the junction left unmatched. Germline V gene sequence: CDR1 KGHSH, CDR2 LQKENI. CDR3 length: 14 amino acids. The CDR3 bases are TGTGCCAGCTCACCCGACAGGGGGCGCTGGGGCTACACCTTC. This translates into CASSPDRGRWGYTF.

The chain joins TRBV10-1 to TRBJ2-1, with a tentative D call TRBD2 (5 bases). The CDR3 runs to 12 residues. V lost 6 bases and J 8 bases, leaving 11 bases between the germline ends. Per the germline V gene, CDR1 is WNHNN and CDR2 is SYGVQD (reference sequence). Here the CDR3 DNA reads TGCGCCAGCAGCCGGACTTTAGATGAGCAGTTCTTC. It is translated as CASSRTLDEQFF.

This clone was seen a single time. The chain uses TRBV30 and TRBJ2-1; TRBD1 is a possible D gene (6 bases). The CDR3 is made up of 15 amino acids. Trimming left V 2 bases short and J 8 bases short, with 19 bases between. Germline V gene lookup returns CDR1 GTSNPN and CDR2 SVGIG (reference sequence). The CDR3 nucleotides are TGTGCCTGGAGTCTAGGGGCAGGGGCAATCGATGAGCAGTTCTTC. This gives the protein CAWSLGAGAIDEQFF.